This T cell receptor beta chain was observed in a study of CD8+CD57+ T cells in acquired aplastic anemia (dated by TCRdb to the late 2010s). Notes on the research overall: DNA extracted from sorted CD4+ and CD8+ cells had a mean of approximately 3.3 ug, with a range of about 0.2 to 30 ug. CD8+CD57+ expansion was defined as a frequency above the mean frequency observed in healthy subjects.

Details on this clonotype: What this receptor recognizes is not known. No clone much larger than this one lies a single base away; base qualities are absent.

Genomic DNA served as template for TCR beta VDJ combination and CDR3 sequence profiling. An Illumina HiSeq 2000 was used for TCR repertoire sequencing. On the study's bioinformatics: TRBV/TRBJ rearrangement plots, CDR3 size and DJ length profiles, and Simpson's diversity index were used to assess repertoires. The most abundant DNA sequence in the deep sequencing data was taken as the immunodominant clone. CDR3 amino acid sequences were screened for sharing across subjects and were compared with published repertoires and the VDJdb database. The public sequencing data were trimmed at Q25 with fastp and processed into clonotypes with MiXCR by TCRdb, which kept only in-frame beta chains. Each record represents a unique CDR3 protein, reported with the most common genes and DNA among its rows. What appears here as the V and J calls and clone size reflects TCRdb's work, not the paper's. Counted in this sample were 180,000 or so distinct CDR3 sequences; under 50% of them appeared once. The top ten constitute 1.8% of the sample.

Reading from cysteine to phenylalanine, the CDR3 counts 16 amino acids. The entry retains the CDR3 DNA only, 48 bases that are in frame from base 1. Reading the germline V gene gives CDR1 KGHDR and CDR2 SFDVKD. V is cut by 1 base and J by 6 bases, and the space between the germline ends is 16 bases. The research as a whole found: Between patients and healthy controls, no significant difference in CD8+ Simpson's diversity was found (P=0.060). Although some 28 CD8+ CDR3 sequences were shared by patients and controls, these sequences appeared highly expressed in patients and within the immunodominant clones of patients.

Flow cytometry had shown CD8+CD57+ cell expansion in the patients selected for sequencing. Every patient had a diagnosis of severe acquired aplastic anemia based on International Study of Aplastic Anemia and Agranulocytosis and Camitta criteria. No patient had received any therapy when blood was sampled. The study deep-sequenced TCR repertoires of sorted CD4+ and CD8+ blood T cells from severe aplastic anemia patients and healthy subjects. Patients were enrolled under clinicaltrials.gov protocols 00001620, 01623167, 00001397, 00071045, 00081523 and 00961064 in the USA. Ficoll-Paque density gradient centrifugation was used to isolate peripheral blood mononuclear cells. Before DNA was extracted, CD4+ and CD8+ T cells were sorted using either FACS or magnetic beads.

The V gene is TRBV24-1 and the J gene is TRBJ2-3; a confident D gene designation cannot be given. The source material was sorted CD4+, CD8+, or CD8+CD57+ T cells (not recorded which) from PBMCs. The receptor comes from a human donor with aplastic anemia. The DNA reads TGTGCCACCAGTGATTTTGGATCGTCGGCTTTCGATACGCAGTATTTT. Its coded protein is CATSDFGSSAFDTQYF.